The source of this TCR beta chain is a study of CXCR3-negative and CXCR3-positive naive CD8 T cells (dated by TCRdb to the late 2010s). With respect to the entire study: In total, some 140 million TRB reads were obtained, or roughly 1.5 +/- 0.3 million reads per library. Diversity and physicochemical repertoire analyses were performed on 11 donors pooled from two independent experiments. The TRBV-TRBJ cluster analysis covered naive subsets from about 5 donors and memory cells from 3 donors.

The CDR3 starts with the cysteine, ends with the phenylalanine, and has 17 residues. Only the protein sequence is given. As encoded in the germline V gene, CDR1 is MNHNS while CDR2 is SASEGT. Study-wide conclusions, independent of this receptor: TRBV-TRBJ usage was similar between naive CXCR3-negative and CXCR3-positive cells from the same donor, while memory cells showed distinct patterns. TRB CDR3s from CXCR3-positive naive cells showed higher hydrophobicity (lower Kidera factor 4), lower energy, and higher strength and volume indices than CXCR3-negative naive cells. Both naive subsets had comparably high repertoire diversity, while memory CD8+ T cells had much lower repertoire diversity. CXCR3 expression partially decreased after cryopreservation, so most assays used freshly isolated PBMCs. Surface CD5, linked to self-reactivity in mice, was comparable between naive subsets; TCR interaction strength was therefore also inferred from TRB CDR3 physicochemical properties.

Each CD8+ T cell subset was flow-sorted in triplicate, and 300,000 or so cells per subset were placed directly into RLT lysis buffer. To keep memory contaminants out, a stringent definition of naive CD8+ T cells was applied: CD45RO-CCR7+CD27+CD95-. Peripheral blood mononuclear cells were isolated from buffy coats by standard density gradient centrifugation. A FACSAria III was used to flow-sort naive CXCR3-negative and CXCR3-positive CD8+ T cells. Total RNA was extracted from sorted cells with an RNeasy Mini Kit. A note on this clonotype: The antigen it recognizes is unknown.

The sequencer listed for this sample is NextSeq 550. The Human TCR Profiling Kit (MiLaboratory) was used to prepare UMI-labeled 5' RACE TRB cDNA libraries. The full amount of extracted RNA was used for cDNA synthesis, and the full amount of resulting cDNA was used for PCR amplification. Libraries were prepared in parallel using an identical number of PCR cycles. The source study handled its data this way. MIGEC and MiXCR extracted about 50,000 +/- 9,200 unique UMI-labeled TRB cDNA molecules per library, requiring at least two reads per UMI. On average, roughly 40,000 +/- 10,000 functional in-frame TRB CDR3 nucleotide clonotypes lacking stop codons were found per library. Diversity metrics, including normalized Shannon-Wiener and Chao1, were computed in VDJtools after downsampling to 5000 UMI-labeled TRB molecules per sample. VDJtools was used to calculate clonotype-size-weighted physicochemical properties of the central five CDR3 residues, namely interaction energy, strength, volume and Kidera factor 4. The reads were reprocessed in TCRdb, with one entry per CDR3 protein sequence and no accompanying DNA. These V and J calls rely on TCRdb rather than the paper's analysis. The sample table gives under 9,500 distinct CDR3 sequences. The ten largest clones add up to 1.1% of the sample.

The sample taken for sequencing was naive CXCR3- CD8+ T cells from blood. The sample's cell subset or site label is to be understood as: CD45RO-CCR7+CD27+CD95- naive CD8+ T cells lacking CXCR3 (TNR3-). The rearranged chain carries TRBV6-1 and TRBJ1-1; the TCRdb call, TRBD1, lacks DNA for checking. This clonotype originated in a human donor in good health. Some clones in this sample may be carry-over from other donors' samples. The CDR3 is CASLVSLGQVANTEAFF.